This T cell receptor (beta chain) comes out of a study of T cell repertoires in cytomegalovirus infection. Study context: Public TCR beta signature analysis indicated the presence of both CMV infection and matching HLA type. Study results and limitations: The ex vivo response was dominated by HLA-C-restricted CMV-specific TCR beta clonotypes. Cumulated frequencies of public TCR beta families served to identify carriers of CMV plus the relevant HLA.

From the reads, TCRdb called clonotypes with MiXCR, one entry per CDR3 protein. The table includes approximately 500,000 distinct CDR3 sequences, approximately 15% detected once. As for this clonotype: Antigen unknown.

Material for sequencing was CD8+ T cells from PBMCs. The clonotype was recovered from a human donor in good health (CMV status not recorded). Some clones in this sample may be carry-over from other donors' samples.

The CDR3 reads CASRRAGAYYNEQFF. DNA of the CDR3: TGTGCCAGCAGAAGAGCGGGAGCGTACTACAATGAGCAGTTCTTC. The chain joins TRBV11-2 to TRBJ2-1; 8 positions agree with TRBD2. V gave up 6 bases and J gave up 3 bases; unmatched junction bases: 7. The CDR3 contains 15 residues. From germline, CDR1 is SGHAT and CDR2 FQNNGV.